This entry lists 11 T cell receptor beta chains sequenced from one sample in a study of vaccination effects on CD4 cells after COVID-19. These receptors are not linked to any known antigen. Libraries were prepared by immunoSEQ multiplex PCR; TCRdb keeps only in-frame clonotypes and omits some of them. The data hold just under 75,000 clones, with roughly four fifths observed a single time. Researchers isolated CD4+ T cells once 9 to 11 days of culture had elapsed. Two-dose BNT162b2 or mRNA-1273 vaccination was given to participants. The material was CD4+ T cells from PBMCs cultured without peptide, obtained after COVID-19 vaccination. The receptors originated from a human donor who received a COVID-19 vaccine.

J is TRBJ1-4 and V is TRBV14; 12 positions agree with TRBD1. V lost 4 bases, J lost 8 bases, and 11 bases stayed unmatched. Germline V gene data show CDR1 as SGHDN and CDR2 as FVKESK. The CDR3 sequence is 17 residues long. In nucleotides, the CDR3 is TGTGCCAGCAGCCGAAAGCGGTGGGGGACAGGGGGCGAAAAACTGTTTTTT. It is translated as CASSRKRWGTGGEKLFF. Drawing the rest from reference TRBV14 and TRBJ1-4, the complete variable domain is EAGVTQFPSHSVIEKGQTVTLRCDPISGHDNLYWYRRVMGKEIKFLLHFVKESKQDESGMPNNRFLAERTGGTYSTLKVQPAELEDSGVYFCASSRKRWGTGGEKLFFGSGTQLSVL.

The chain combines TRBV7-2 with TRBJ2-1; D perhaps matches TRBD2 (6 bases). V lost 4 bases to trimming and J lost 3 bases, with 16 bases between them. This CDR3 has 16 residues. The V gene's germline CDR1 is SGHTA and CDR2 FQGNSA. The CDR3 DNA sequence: TGTGCCAGCAGCTACTATCCGGGACTGAGCTACAATGAGCAGTTCTTC. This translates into CASSYYPGLSYNEQFF.

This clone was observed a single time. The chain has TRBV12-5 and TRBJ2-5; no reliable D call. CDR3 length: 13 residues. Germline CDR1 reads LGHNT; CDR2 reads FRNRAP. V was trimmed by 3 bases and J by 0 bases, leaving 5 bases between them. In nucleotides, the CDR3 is TGTGCTAGTGGTTTCAACTACCAAGAGACCCAGTACTTC. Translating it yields CASGFNYQETQYF.

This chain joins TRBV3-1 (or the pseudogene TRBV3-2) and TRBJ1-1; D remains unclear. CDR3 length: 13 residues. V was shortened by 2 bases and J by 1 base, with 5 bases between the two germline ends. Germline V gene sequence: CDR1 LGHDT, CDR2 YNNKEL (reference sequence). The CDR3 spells CASSQRENTEAFF. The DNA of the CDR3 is TGTGCCAGCAGCCAAAGGGAGAACACTGAAGCTTTCTTT.

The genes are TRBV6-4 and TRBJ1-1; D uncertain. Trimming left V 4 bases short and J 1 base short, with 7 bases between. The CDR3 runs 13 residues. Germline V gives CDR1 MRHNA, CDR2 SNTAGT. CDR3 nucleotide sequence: TGTGCCAGCAGTGCAGGCCAGAACACTGAAGCTTTCTTT. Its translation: CASSAGQNTEAFF.

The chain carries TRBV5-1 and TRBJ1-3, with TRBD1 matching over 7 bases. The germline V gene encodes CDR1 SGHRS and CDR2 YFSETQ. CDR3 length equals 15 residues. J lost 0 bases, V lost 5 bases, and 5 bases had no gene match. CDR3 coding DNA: TGCGCCAGCAGGTACGACAGGGACTCTGGAAACACCATATATTTT. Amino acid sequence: CASRYDRDSGNTIYF.

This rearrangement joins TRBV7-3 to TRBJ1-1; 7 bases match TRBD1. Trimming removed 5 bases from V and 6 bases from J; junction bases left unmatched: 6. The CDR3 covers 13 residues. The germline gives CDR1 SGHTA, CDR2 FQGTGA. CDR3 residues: CASSSSQGAEAFF. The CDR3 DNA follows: TGTGCCAGCAGCAGCTCCCAGGGGGCTGAAGCTTTCTTT.

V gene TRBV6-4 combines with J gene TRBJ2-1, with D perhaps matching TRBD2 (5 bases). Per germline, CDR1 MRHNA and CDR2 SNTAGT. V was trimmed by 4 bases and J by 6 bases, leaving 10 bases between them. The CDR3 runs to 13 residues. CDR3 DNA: TGTGCCAGCAGTGGAGGACTCACCAATGAGCAGTTCTTC. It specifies CASSGGLTNEQFF.

The CDR3 reads CASSLAIGSEKLFF. For the CDR3, the DNA is TGCGCCAGCAGCTTGGCTATTGGGAGTGAAAAACTGTTTTTT. The chain employs TRBV5-1 and TRBJ1-4; D is undetermined. The CDR3 runs 14 residues. Trimming removed 0 bases from V and 7 bases from J, with 10 bases in between. Germline assignment: CDR1 SGHRS and CDR2 YFSETQ. Combining the CDR3 with reference TRBV5-1 and TRBJ1-4 gives the whole variable domain KAGVTQTPRYLIKTRGQQVTLSCSPISGHRSVSWYQQTPGQGLQFLFEYFSETQRNKGNFPGRFSGRQFSNSRSEMNVSTLELGDSALYLCASSLAIGSEKLFFGSGTQLSVL.

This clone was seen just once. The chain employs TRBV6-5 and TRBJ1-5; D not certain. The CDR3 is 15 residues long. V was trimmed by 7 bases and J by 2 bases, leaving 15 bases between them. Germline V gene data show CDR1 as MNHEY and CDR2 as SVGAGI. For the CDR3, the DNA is TGTGCCAGCATTTGGGCAGCCCAGGGCAATCAGCCCCAGCATTTT. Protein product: CASIWAAQGNQPQHF.

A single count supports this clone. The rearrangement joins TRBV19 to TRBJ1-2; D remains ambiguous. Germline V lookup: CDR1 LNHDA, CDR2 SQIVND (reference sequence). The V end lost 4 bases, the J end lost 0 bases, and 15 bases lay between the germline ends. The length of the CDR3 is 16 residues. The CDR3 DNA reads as TGTGCCAGTAGTACGGAGTCGGAAAGCTCTAACTATGGCTACACCTTC. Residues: CASSTESESSNYGYTF.